This TCR gamma chain was identified in a study of gammadelta T cells in human blood (dated by TCRdb to 2019 to 2021). V loses 2 bases at its end and J loses 6 bases; junction bases beyond the gene matches: 13. CDR1 and CDR2 were assigned from the germline V gene (reference sequence) as VTNTFY and YDVSTARD. Counted from cysteine to phenylalanine, this CDR3 has 15 amino acids. Only the CDR3 region is kept as DNA, spanning 45 bases read in frame from base 1. What the research found in general, with its limitations: According to the study, polyclonal expansion of innate gamma-delta T cells immediately after birth appeared to be driven by microbial exposure.

On this clone itself: Its antigen has not been determined. TCRdb lists the protein of a much larger clone for this DNA, which differs at residue 6, so this is likely a read error; the protein given here is translated from the DNA itself.

Receptors were amplified or captured by RT-PCR. Sequencing took place on an Illumina MiSeq. Clone calls in TCRdb were regenerated from the public reads with CATT, after which identical DNA sequences shared one row. Here the sample has 170 or so gamma-chain clones; over 4% occur a single time. The top ten constitute around 56% of the sample. The origin of this receptor is a human donor. The sequence links TRGV3 to TRGJ1 or TRGJ2. Material for sequencing was non-Vgamma9Vdelta2 gamma-delta T cells from infant blood. CDR3 loop: CATWDKREGLYKKLF. The nucleotides read TGTGCCACCTGGGACAAGCGGGAGGGACTTTATAAGAAACTCTTT.